This entry lists 15 T cell receptor beta chains sequenced from one sample in a study of identical twins. A single record per CDR3 protein comes from TCRdb applying MiXCR to the 5' RACE reads. The repertoire has 250,000 to 300,000 distinct CDR3 sequences, roughly 9.8% of them found once; the top ten carry around 7.1%. These data were also filed under a second study, of yellow fever vaccine responses in identical twins.

Sequences were obtained from CD8+ T cells sorted from blood. The origin of the receptors is a woman aged 18 to 35 in good health.

CDR3 sequence: CASSFTRMGGHEQFF. The CDR3, as DNA: TGTGCCAGCAGTTTTACGCGAATGGGAGGGCATGAGCAGTTCTTC. J is TRBJ2-1 and V is TRBV28; 7 bases align to TRBD2. The V gene end was trimmed by 3 bases and the J gene end by 8 bases; junction bases not matched to a gene: 10. Germline CDR1 MDHEN, CDR2 SYDVKM. The CDR3 is made up of 15 amino acids.

V and J are TRBV4-3 and TRBJ2-7, with D perhaps matching TRBD1 (5 bases). V lost 0 bases to trimming and J lost 4 bases, with 16 bases between them. Germline CDR1 is LGHNA and CDR2 is YSLEER. The CDR3 length is 16 residues. CDR3 sequence reads: CASSQDARRDDYEQYF. The DNA of the CDR3 is TGCGCCAGCAGCCAAGATGCCCGCAGGGATGATTACGAGCAGTACTTC.

This clonotype came up many times. Here the CDR3 reads CASSPLAGAYTGELFF. CDR3 coding DNA: TGTGCCAGCAGTCCACTAGCGGGGGCTTACACCGGGGAGCTGTTTTTT. The V gene is TRBV12-3 or TRBV12-4, the J gene TRBJ2-2; 11 bases are a match to TRBD2. The CDR3 consists of 16 residues. Losses at the gene ends were 5 bases for V and 3 bases for J; bases not matched to a gene: 5.

This clonotype was counted ten times or more. The rearrangement uses TRBV7-9 and TRBJ2-3; possible D gene TRBD2, 6 bases. CDR3 length: 17 residues. Looked up from germline, CDR1 is SEHNR and CDR2 is FQNEAQ (reference sequence). V lost 0 bases, J lost 1 base, and 14 bases lay in between. This chain's CDR3 is CASSLARGLGGTDTQYF. CDR3 bases: TGTGCCAGCAGCTTAGCGCGGGGACTTGGAGGCACAGATACGCAGTATTTT.

The chain employs TRBV4-1 and TRBJ2-5; 7 bases are shared with TRBD1. This CDR3 has 14 residues. In germline, CDR1 is MGHRA, CDR2 YSYEKL. The J segment lost 5 bases and the V segment lost 3 bases, leaving 6 bases of the junction unmatched. Here the CDR3 reads CASSQAGGLETQYF. CDR3 bases: TGCGCCAGCAGCCAGGCAGGGGGTCTGGAGACCCAGTACTTC.

The V and J genes are TRBV7-9 and TRBJ2-7, with D unclear. The V and J ends lost 1 base and 2 bases respectively, with 9 bases between them. Germline V lookup: CDR1 SEHNR, CDR2 FQNEAQ (reference sequence). This CDR3 contains 14 residues. This CDR3 reads CASSLGLQAYEQYF. DNA of the CDR3: TGTGCCAGCAGCTTAGGCCTCCAGGCCTACGAGCAGTACTTC.

This clonotype appeared a few times. The CDR3 bases are TGTGCCAGCAGTTTTCAGGGGAAGAATGAGCAGTTCTTC. Translation gives CASSFQGKNEQFF. This chain links TRBV27 with TRBJ2-1; D perhaps matches TRBD1 (6 bases). Germline V gene sequence: CDR1 MNHEY, CDR2 SMNVEV (reference sequence). The V gene lost 3 bases and the J gene lost 7 bases, with 10 bases spanning the gap. CDR3 size: 13 residues.

This clonotype has at least ten counts. The chain couples TRBV27 to TRBJ2-7; 12 positions agree with TRBD2. The CDR3 is made up of 17 amino acids. J lost 4 bases, V lost 4 bases, and 11 bases had no gene match. Per the germline V gene, CDR1 is MNHEY and CDR2 is SMNVEV (reference sequence). The CDR3: CASSSSGGDLLLYEQYF. DNA for the CDR3: TGTGCCAGCAGTTCTAGCGGGGGGGACCTACTTCTTTACGAGCAGTACTTC.

The chain's CDR3 is CSARDGTGYNTGELFF. CDR3 sequence (DNA): TGCAGTGCTAGGGACGGGACAGGGTACAACACCGGGGAGCTGTTTTTT. This chain links TRBV20-1 with TRBJ2-2, with TRBD1 identical over 9 bases. The ends lost 3 bases at V and 2 bases at J; junction bases unmatched: 7. The CDR3 covers 16 residues. Germline V gene lookup returns CDR1 DFQATT and CDR2 SNEGSKA (reference sequence).

This clonotype was seen only a few times. The rearrangement uses TRBV6-2 or TRBV6-3 and TRBJ2-3; D is perhaps TRBD1 or TRBD2 (5 bases each). V lost 5 bases to trimming and J lost 1 base, with 13 bases between them. The length of the CDR3 is 15 residues. Germline-derived CDR1 and CDR2 are MNHEY and SVGEGT. For the CDR3, the DNA is TGTGCCAGCAGTAGGGGAGACTCCGGCACAGATACGCAGTATTTT. It specifies CASSRGDSGTDTQYF.

There are a few counts of this clonotype. One end of the junction does not line up with germline, which may come from a read error. V gene TRBV20-1 combines with J gene TRBJ2-5; 8 bases are a match to TRBD2. This CDR3 is built from 17 residues. Looked up from germline, CDR1 is DFQATT and CDR2 is SNEGSKA (reference sequence). The CDR3 protein is CCARVSRAGGPAETQYF. In DNA form, the CDR3 reads TGCTGTGCTAGAGTTTCTCGCGCGGGGGGCCCCGCTGAGACCCAGTACTTC.

The V call is TRBV6-2 or TRBV6-3, the J call TRBJ2-3, with 7 positions matching TRBD2. This CDR3 region has 13 residues. Germline V lookup: CDR1 MNHEY, CDR2 SVGEGT. V shed 6 bases, J shed 4 bases, and the junction held 4 bases outside the gene matches. CDR3 bases: TGTGCCAGCAGGGGGAGGGCCGCAGATACGCAGTATTTT. It is translated as CASRGRAADTQYF.

This clonotype has ten or more counts. V is TRBV15 and J is TRBJ2-7; perhaps TRBD1 as D (6 bases). Germline CDR1 and CDR2: LNHNV and YYDKDF (reference sequence). V gave up 1 base and J gave up 3 bases, with 10 bases separating them. The CDR3 is 14 amino acids. The chain's CDR3 is CATSRGYRDYEQYF. The DNA for the CDR3 is TGTGCCACCAGCAGAGGGTACAGGGACTACGAGCAGTACTTC.

This clonotype showed up many times. This chain uses TRBV29-1 with TRBJ2-2; D remains unclear. The CDR3 extends over 12 amino acids. V lost 4 bases to trimming and J lost 3 bases, with 6 bases between them. Germline CDR1 and CDR2: SQVTM and ANQGSEA. CDR3 sequence (DNA): TGCAGCGTTGGTGCGGACACCGGGGAGCTGTTTTTT. It encodes CSVGADTGELFF.

Turning to this clonotype: At one of its ends the junction is not consistent with the germline gene, which may arise from a read error. V gene TRBV20-1 combines with J gene TRBJ2-3; no definite D call. The CDR3 has 17 amino acids. Germline V gene lookup returns CDR1 DFQATT and CDR2 SNEGSKA (reference sequence). The DNA of the CDR3 is TGCTGTGCTAGAGATTTATACCAGGCGGCAAGCGCAGATACGCAGTATTTT. Translating gives CCARDLYQAASADTQYF.